What follows are 18 T cell receptor beta chains derived from one specimen sequenced in a study of control samples from healthy donors and cancer patients. TCRdb's table, derived via immunoSEQ multiplex PCR, lists solely in-frame clones and lacks some. Here the sample spans about 130,000 clones, over 75% being singletons. What was sequenced was blood. The receptor set was obtained from a man aged 45 to 65 in good health.

There are a few counts of this clone. J is TRBJ1-5 and V is TRBV2, with a possible D match to TRBD1 (5 bases). Per germline, CDR1 SNHLY and CDR2 FYNNEI. The CDR3 consists of 16 residues. V gave up 3 bases and J gave up 4 bases, with 16 bases separating them. CDR3 sequence: CASSDPRGFGNQPQHF. The CDR3 nucleotides read TGTGCCAGCAGTGATCCAAGGGGTTTCGGAAATCAGCCCCAGCATTTT.

The chain joins TRBV30 to TRBJ1-1; D might be TRBD1 (5 bases). Germline CDR1 is GTSNPN and CDR2 is SVGIG (reference sequence). Trimming removed 3 bases from V and 6 bases from J, with 11 bases in between. The CDR3 sequence is 12 residues long. CDR3 nucleotides: TGTGCCTGGAGCAAGCAGGGCGCTGAAGCTTTCTTT. Translating gives CAWSKQGAEAFF.

The chain carries TRBV30 and TRBJ1-6, with D perhaps TRBD1 (5 bases). This CDR3 is built from 14 residues. Trimming took 7 bases from V and 8 from J, leaving 18 bases between them. The germline V gene has CDR1 GTSNPN and CDR2 SVGIG (reference sequence). In nucleotides, the CDR3 is TGTGCCTCCTCTGTCGGGACCAAAGATTCACCCCTCCACTTT. This encodes CASSVGTKDSPLHF.

The chain combines TRBV5-1 with TRBJ2-7; D gene ambiguous. V was trimmed by 6 bases and J by 6 bases, leaving 16 bases between them. The CDR3 extends over 13 amino acids. The germline gives CDR1 SGHRS, CDR2 YFSETQ. CDR3 in amino acids: CASKFGPGSEQYF. The CDR3 bases are TGCGCCAGCAAGTTTGGGCCTGGGTCCGAGCAGTACTTC. The whole variable domain, filled in from reference TRBV5-1 and TRBJ2-7, reads KAGVTQTPRYLIKTRGQQVTLSCSPISGHRSVSWYQQTPGQGLQFLFEYFSETQRNKGNFPGRFSGRQFSNSRSEMNVSTLELGDSALYLCASKFGPGSEQYFGPGTRLTVT.

There are a few counts of this clone. The chain has TRBV30 and TRBJ2-2; tentatively, D is TRBD2 (6 bases). The V end was cut by 4 bases, the J end by 5 bases, with 17 bases between. Per germline, CDR1 GTSNPN and CDR2 SVGIG (reference sequence). This CDR3 spans 15 amino acids. CDR3 nucleotides: TGTGCCTGGAAGACCAGGAGGGGAGAAACCGGGGAGCTGTTTTTT. Encoded protein: CAWKTRRGETGELFF.

The chain uses TRBV7-9 and TRBJ2-7, with 7 bases lining up with TRBD1. CDR1 SEHNR and CDR2 FQNEAQ come from the germline V gene (reference sequence). J gave up 6 bases and V 3 bases, and 11 bases lay outside the gene matches. The CDR3 is made up of 15 amino acids. For the CDR3, the DNA is TGTGCCAGCAGCTTCATGCCGGGACAGAGGGTCGAGCAGTACTTC. It yields the protein CASSFMPGQRVEQYF.

The J gene is TRBJ1-3, the V gene TRBV20-1; D ambiguous. With 6 bases removed from V and 7 bases from J, the gap between germline ends came to 7 bases. This CDR3 is 10 amino acids long. Germline CDR1 and CDR2: DFQATT and SNEGSKA (reference sequence). In DNA form, the CDR3 reads TGCAGTGCGATAAACAACACCATATATTTT. Translated, it gives CSAINNTIYF.

The chain is built from TRBV30 and TRBJ1-5; D gene ambiguous. Trimming took off 4 bases at V and 0 bases at J, with 13 bases between the two ends. This CDR3 has 15 amino acids. Germline V gene sequence: CDR1 GTSNPN, CDR2 SVGIG (reference sequence). The CDR3, as DNA: TGTGCCTGGAACGGCGGGGAACATAGCAATCAGCCCCAGCATTTT. Translation: CAWNGGEHSNQPQHF.

The V and J genes are TRBV5-4 and TRBJ2-1; 8 bases fit TRBD1. The germline V gene has CDR1 SGHNT and CDR2 YYREEE (reference sequence). The CDR3 length is 13 residues. V dropped 2 bases and J dropped 7; count of bases not matched to a gene: 2. CDR3 coding DNA: TGTGCCAGCAGCTTCGGGGACAGGAATGAGCAGTTCTTC. Its protein is CASSFGDRNEQFF. The variable domain in full, with the rest retrieved from reference TRBV5-4 and TRBJ2-1, is ETGVTQSPTHLIKTRGQQVTLRCSSQSGHNTVSWYQQALGQGPQFIFQYYREEENGRGNFPPRFSGLQFPNYSSELNVNALELDDSALYLCASSFGDRNEQFFGPGTRLTVL.

J is TRBJ2-2 and V is TRBV11-2; tentatively, D is TRBD1 (6 bases). The V gene lost 5 bases and the J gene lost 0 bases, with 13 bases spanning the gap. The CDR3 has 16 residues. CDR1 SGHAT and CDR2 FQNNGV come from the germline V gene. This chain's CDR3 is CASSKSRDTNTGELFF. The CDR3 bases are TGTGCCAGCAGCAAATCCAGGGACACGAACACCGGGGAGCTGTTTTTT.

This chain links TRBV2 with TRBJ1-5, with TRBD1 as a possible D gene (6 bases). This CDR3 has 13 amino acids. V lost 8 bases and J 5 bases, leaving 13 bases between the germline ends. Germline loops: CDR1 SNHLY, CDR2 FYNNEI. CDR3: CASEGGPDQPQHF. The CDR3 DNA reads TGTGCCAGCGAGGGGGGCCCCGATCAGCCCCAGCATTTT.

V and J are TRBV4-2 and TRBJ2-1; 8 bases map to TRBD2. Germline-derived CDR1 and CDR2 are LGHNA and YNFKEQ. The CDR3 has 20 residues. V shed 5 bases, J shed 2 bases, and the junction held 20 bases outside the gene matches. The CDR3 DNA follows: TGTGCCAGCAGCTCCGATTCGGGTAGCGGGGAATCCGGCCCCTACAATGAGCAGTTCTTC. This translates into CASSSDSGSGESGPYNEQFF.

This chain joins TRBV6-5 and TRBJ2-3, with TRBD2 matching over 11 bases. The CDR3 is made up of 13 amino acids. V shed 10 bases and J 6 bases; nucleotides not matched to a gene: 6. Germline V gives CDR1 MNHEY, CDR2 SVGAGI. CDR3 region: CATTSGGVDTQYF. Written as DNA, the CDR3 is TGTGCCACCACTAGCGGGGGAGTGGATACGCAGTATTTT.

For the CDR3, the DNA is TGTGCCAGCAGCTTGGACAGAGTGAACGAAAAACTGTTTTTT. Protein: CASSLDRVNEKLFF. This chain joins TRBV5-4 and TRBJ1-4; D not resolved. The V gene's germline CDR1 is SGHNT and CDR2 YYREEE (reference sequence). This CDR3 has 14 amino acids. Trimming shortened V by 0 bases and J by 8 bases, and 11 bases separated the two germline ends.

This sequence joins TRBV28 and TRBJ2-7; the match to TRBD1 covers 11 bases. This CDR3 comprises 15 residues. V was clipped by 5 bases and J by 4 bases; unmatched bases: 7. In germline, CDR1 is MDHEN, CDR2 SYDVKM. The CDR3 loop reads CASSRRGTGGYEQYF. For the CDR3, the DNA is TGTGCCAGCAGTAGAAGAGGGACAGGGGGATACGAGCAGTACTTC.

The chain employs TRBV4-1 and TRBJ2-7; TRBD1 aligns across 8 bases. Germline CDR1 and CDR2: MGHRA and YSYEKL. This CDR3 comprises 15 residues. V shed 1 base and J 6 bases; nucleotides not matched to a gene: 8. The DNA of the CDR3 is TGCGCCAGCAGCCAAGCAGTGGACAGGGTCATCGAGCAGTACTTC. It specifies CASSQAVDRVIEQYF.

V usage is TRBV28 and J usage is TRBJ1-2; no firm D call. The CDR3 is 12 residues long. Looked up from germline, CDR1 is MDHEN and CDR2 is SYDVKM. V gave up 7 bases and J gave up 5 bases, with 11 bases separating them. DNA of the CDR3: TGTGCCAGCAAGGCTACAGCGTATGGCTACACCTTC. Its translation is CASKATAYGYTF.

This clone has only a few counts. The chain is built from TRBV28 and TRBJ1-2; D is unresolved. The germline V gene has CDR1 MDHEN and CDR2 SYDVKM. The CDR3 is made up of 13 amino acids. Trimming pared 3 bases from V and 3 bases from J, leaving 8 bases between. The CDR3 region is CASSFELYYGYTF. CDR3 bases: TGTGCCAGCAGTTTTGAGTTGTACTATGGCTACACCTTC.